Each of the 29 T cell receptor beta chains below was sequenced from the same sample in a study of CD8+ T cells in alopecia areata (dated by TCRdb to between 2017 and 2018). The library relied on the immunoSEQ multiplex PCR assay. RNA was extracted from all samples and reverse transcribed into cDNA as template for TCR sequencing. The table was pulled from immuneACCESS by TCRdb, which kept in-frame rearrangements only. Such tables lose some clones; where checked, under half of the loss comes from unresolved V genes, and the rest has no known cause. The sample data list fewer than 150,000 clones, and 35% to 40% of these were observed just once. 3% to 3.5% of the sample lies in the top ten. Sequenced: CD4+ T cells sorted from blood. Every receptor here comes from a human donor with alopecia areata.

This sequence joins TRBV28 and TRBJ2-3; 15 bases map to TRBD2. The CDR3 is 17 residues long. Germline CDR1 and CDR2: MDHEN and SYDVKM. Losses at the gene ends were 6 bases for V and 5 bases for J; bases not matched to a gene: 9. This CDR3 reads CASSSPGLAGGGDTQYF. Here the CDR3 DNA reads TGTGCCAGCAGCTCGCCCGGACTAGCGGGAGGGGGAGATACGCAGTATTTT.

The chain combines TRBV29-1 with TRBJ1-1; 7 nucleotides agree with TRBD1. J gave up 3 bases and V 7 bases, and 5 bases lay outside the gene matches. The length of the CDR3 is 12 residues. CDR1 is SQVTM and CDR2 is ANQGSEA in the germline V gene. CDR3 sequence: CSAPGGYTEAFF. Here the CDR3 DNA reads TGCAGCGCCCCAGGGGGGTACACTGAAGCTTTCTTT.

V and J are TRBV5-1 and TRBJ1-2; D remains ambiguous. Germline V gives CDR1 SGHRS, CDR2 YFSETQ. The V end lost 6 bases, the J end lost 6 bases, and 15 bases lay between the germline ends. The CDR3 consists of 13 residues. This CDR3 is CASKSSERNGYTF. The CDR3 region has the DNA TGCGCCAGCAAAAGTTCAGAGCGCAATGGCTACACCTTC.

The V call is TRBV15, the J call TRBJ2-1; D perhaps matches TRBD2 (6 bases). Trimming cost V 1 base and J 7 bases, with 14 bases left between them. This CDR3 is built from 15 residues. CDR1 is LNHNV and CDR2 is YYDKDF in the germline V gene (reference sequence). Here the CDR3 reads CATSRGSAGRNEQFF. CDR3 bases: TGTGCCACCAGCAGAGGTTCGGCGGGGCGGAATGAGCAGTTCTTC.

This chain uses TRBV4-3 with TRBJ2-5; the D gene could be TRBD1 or TRBD2 (5 bases each). With 1 base removed from V and 1 base from J, the gap between germline ends came to 10 bases. Germline CDR1 LGHNA, CDR2 YSLEER. This CDR3 is 15 amino acids long. DNA of the CDR3: TGCGCCAGCAGCCAAGGCCCGGGGCCCCAAGAGACCCAGTACTTC. Its translation: CASSQGPGPQETQYF.

This clone was observed a handful of times. The chain employs TRBV29-1 and TRBJ2-7; 9 positions agree with TRBD1. Germline CDR1 is SQVTM and CDR2 is ANQGSEA. Trimming took 6 bases from V and 3 from J; bases not matched to a gene: 12. The CDR3 has 15 residues. CDR3 loop: CSVTRWGQGLYEQYF. For the CDR3, the DNA is TGCAGCGTCACACGCTGGGGACAGGGCCTCTACGAGCAGTACTTC.

The chain combines TRBV28 with TRBJ2-7; no reliable D call. Germline V gene data show CDR1 as MDHEN and CDR2 as SYDVKM. CDR3 size: 13 residues. The germline V and J ends were trimmed by 5 bases and 5 bases, with 13 bases remaining between them. CDR3 nucleotide sequence: TGTGCCAGCAGTCCCCGGAACGGAAACGAGCAGTACTTC. Translating gives CASSPRNGNEQYF. Full variable domain (rest looked up from reference TRBV28 and TRBJ2-7): DVKVTQSSRYLVKRTGEKVFLECVQDMDHENMFWYRQDPGLGLRLIYFSYDVKMKEKGDIPEGYSVSREKKERFSLILESASTNQTSMYLCASSPRNGNEQYFGPGTRLTVT.

This clone was counted a few times. This rearrangement joins TRBV29-1 to TRBJ1-1; 7 bases map to TRBD1. The CDR3 is 13 residues long. In germline, CDR1 is SQVTM, CDR2 ANQGSEA. The V and J ends lost 6 bases and 4 bases, in that order; junction bases with no gene match: 8. The CDR3 here is CSVTQGLSTEAFF. CDR3 nucleotide sequence: TGCAGCGTCACACAGGGGTTGAGCACTGAAGCTTTCTTT.

This clone has just a few counts. The chain is built from TRBV28 and TRBJ2-1, with 7 bases aligning to TRBD2. V lost 4 bases and J lost 9; bases outside the gene matches: 6. The CDR3 extends over 13 amino acids. CDR1 and CDR2 from the germline V gene are MDHEN and SYDVKM. CDR3 sequence: CASSSRLASEQFF. The CDR3 coding sequence is TGTGCCAGCAGTTCCCGACTAGCAAGTGAGCAGTTCTTC.

The V call is TRBV2, the J call TRBJ2-5, with D tentatively TRBD2 (5 bases). With 4 bases removed from V and 2 bases from J, the gap between germline ends came to 8 bases. The CDR3 contains 13 residues. Germline V lookup: CDR1 SNHLY, CDR2 FYNNEI. CDR3 nucleotide sequence: TGTGCCAGCAGTGCAAGGACTCAAGAGACCCAGTACTTC. The encoded protein is CASSARTQETQYF.

In its sample, this clone was seen a few times. This chain joins TRBV7-8 and TRBJ2-6, with TRBD1 identical over 9 bases. CDR1 and CDR2 from the germline V gene are SGHVS and FQNEAQ. The V and J ends lost 4 bases and 0 bases, in that order; junction bases with no gene match: 7. The CDR3 covers 18 residues. CDR3 protein: CASSYTDRGSSGANVLTF. CDR3 coding DNA: TGTGCCAGCAGCTATACGGACAGGGGTTCCTCTGGGGCCAACGTCCTGACTTTC.

This clone appeared a few times. The chain carries TRBV7-9 and TRBJ1-2; D is possibly TRBD1 (5 bases). This CDR3 spans 13 amino acids. V dropped 7 bases and J dropped 4 bases, with 13 bases sitting between them. From germline, CDR1 is SEHNR and CDR2 FQNEAQ (reference sequence). In nucleotides, the CDR3 is TGTGCCAGCATCGGGACGGAGATCTATGGCTACACCTTC. It is translated as CASIGTEIYGYTF.

This clone has just a few counts. J is TRBJ1-2 and V is TRBV29-1, with 7 bases identical to TRBD1. This CDR3 has 11 amino acids. Germline assignment: CDR1 SQVTM and CDR2 ANQGSEA. V lost 6 bases to trimming and J lost 8 bases; unmatched junction nucleotides: 6. This CDR3 is CSVSQGVGYTF. CDR3 coding DNA: TGCAGCGTCTCCCAGGGGGTCGGCTACACCTTC.

The chain has TRBV29-1 and TRBJ2-3, with 8 bases that match TRBD2. The CDR3 is 14 residues long. Germline CDR1 SQVTM, CDR2 ANQGSEA. The ends lost 3 bases at V and 1 base at J; junction bases unmatched: 3. CDR3 residues: CSVERGARTDTQYF. CDR3 nucleotide sequence: TGCAGCGTTGAGCGGGGGGCGCGCACAGATACGCAGTATTTT.

This sequence joins TRBV29-1 and TRBJ2-1; 7 bases align to TRBD2. CDR1 is SQVTM and CDR2 is ANQGSEA in the germline V gene. This CDR3 is built from 15 residues. After removal of 4 bases from V and 9 bases from J, the junction contained 15 bases not matched to a gene. CDR3 loop: CSVGGRAGKRGEQFF. The CDR3 DNA is TGCAGCGTTGGGGGTCGAGCGGGAAAGAGGGGTGAGCAGTTCTTC.

Only one count was recorded for this clone. J is TRBJ2-7 and V is TRBV5-1; the D gene is possibly TRBD1 (6 bases). V shed 0 bases and J shed 5 bases, with 12 bases lying between them. CDR1 SGHRS and CDR2 YFSETQ come from the germline V gene. The CDR3 contains 14 residues. The CDR3 nucleotides read TGCGCCAGCAGCTTGGACAGGGAAGGGGACGAGCAGTACTTC. It encodes CASSLDREGDEQYF.

The chain recombines TRBV29-1 with TRBJ2-3; 10 bases are a match to TRBD1. The CDR3 covers 15 residues. Germline V gene data show CDR1 as SQVTM and CDR2 as ANQGSEA. V lost 3 bases, J lost 4 bases, and 7 bases stayed unmatched. The CDR3 coding sequence is TGCAGCGTTGATCCGGGACAGGGGTTTCCAGATACGCAGTATTTT. It specifies CSVDPGQGFPDTQYF.

This rearrangement joins TRBV7-2 to TRBJ2-7; D is possibly TRBD1 or TRBD2 (5 bases each). V gave up 5 bases and J gave up 2 bases, with 10 bases separating them. The CDR3 is 13 amino acids. The germline gives CDR1 SGHTA, CDR2 FQGNSA. As DNA, the CDR3 is TGTGCCAGCAGCCTACCGGGACCCTACGAGCAGTACTTC. It encodes CASSLPGPYEQYF.

This clone was recorded only once. The chain has TRBV11-3 and TRBJ2-1, with 7 positions matching TRBD1. Germline-derived CDR1 and CDR2 are SGHNT and YENEEA. The CDR3 is 14 amino acids. V shed 5 bases, J shed 5 bases, and the junction held 6 bases outside the gene matches. As DNA, the CDR3 is TGTGCCAGCAGCCCCTATGGACAGGACAATGAGCAGTTCTTC. It yields the protein CASSPYGQDNEQFF. Looking up the rest from reference TRBV11-3 and TRBJ2-1 gives the full variable domain: EAGVVQSPRYKIIEKKQPVAFWCNPISGHNTLYWYLQNLGQGPELLIRYENEEAVDDSQLPKDRFSAERLKGVDSTLKIQPAELGDSAVYLCASSPYGQDNEQFFGPGTRLTVL.

This clone was seen once. The chain recombines TRBV2 with TRBJ1-4; the match to TRBD1 covers 11 bases. Germline V CDR1 and CDR2: SNHLY, FYNNEI. This CDR3 region has 14 residues. V gave up 6 bases and J gave up 7 bases; unmatched junction bases: 4. Here the CDR3 DNA reads TGTGCCAGCAGAGCCGGGACAGGGGGTGAAAAACTGTTTTTT. This codes for CASRAGTGGEKLFF.

The genes are TRBV2 and TRBJ2-2; possibly TRBD2 for D (6 bases). The germline CDR1 and CDR2 sequences are SNHLY and FYNNEI. The CDR3 has 14 residues. V was pared by 6 bases and J by 1 base, with 9 bases between. The DNA of the CDR3 is TGTGCCAGCAGGGGTAGCGGGAACACCGGGGAGCTGTTTTTT. As protein: CASRGSGNTGELFF.

The chain is built from TRBV29-1 and TRBJ2-7; the match to TRBD2 covers 9 bases. The CDR3 loop spans 15 amino acids. Germline CDR1 SQVTM, CDR2 ANQGSEA. The ends lost 6 bases at V and 7 bases at J; junction bases unmatched: 16. CDR3 protein: CSVSITSSGVGEQYF. In DNA form, the CDR3 reads TGCAGCGTATCTATAACCTCTAGCGGGGTTGGGGAGCAGTACTTC.

The chain has TRBV7-2 and TRBJ1-2, with D unresolved. The CDR3 is 13 residues long. The ends were cut back, 5 bases at V and 8 bases at J, with 15 bases in the middle. Germline V gene data show CDR1 as SGHTA and CDR2 as FQGNSA. CDR3 sequence: CASSPSAYPGYTF. CDR3 bases: TGTGCCAGCAGCCCTTCAGCTTACCCCGGCTACACCTTC.

This clone was recorded a few times. The genes are TRBV28 and TRBJ1-2; tentative D call: TRBD1 (6 bases). The CDR3 contains 13 residues. Between the trimmed V and J ends, which lost 6 bases and 6 bases, there was a span of 14 bases. Germline lookup yields CDR1 MDHEN and CDR2 SYDVKM. DNA of the CDR3: TGTGCCAGCAGACCATCAGGGGCAGATGGCTACACCTTC. Protein: CASRPSGADGYTF.

This chain uses TRBV4-3 with TRBJ2-3, with no clear D. The germline CDR1 and CDR2 sequences are LGHNA and YSLEER. Deletions cut 4 bases from V and 4 bases from J, with 9 bases between. The CDR3 is 13 amino acids. CDR3 protein: CASSPLRADTQYF. CDR3 coding DNA: TGCGCCAGCAGCCCCCTTAGGGCAGATACGCAGTATTTT.

The CDR3 sequence: CASSQDLAGSYEQYF. CDR3 DNA: TGTGCCAGCAGCCAAGATCTAGCGGGCTCCTACGAGCAGTACTTC. J is TRBJ2-7 and V is TRBV4-2; 8 bases align to TRBD2. V gave up 0 bases and J gave up 0 bases; unmatched junction bases: 1. The length of the CDR3 is 15 residues. The germline V gene encodes CDR1 LGHNA and CDR2 YNFKEQ.

The chain recombines TRBV18 with TRBJ2-1; no firm D call. Trimming took 3 bases from V and 7 from J, leaving 7 bases between them. Germline-derived CDR1 and CDR2 are KGHSH and LQKENI. This CDR3 region has 12 residues. CDR3 coding DNA: TGTGCCAGCTCACCTCAGGTAAATGAGCAGTTCTTC. Translation gives CASSPQVNEQFF.

The CDR3 sequence: CASSQDRSSWAGNTDTQYF. The CDR3 DNA reads as TGCGCCAGCAGCCAAGATCGCTCTTCGTGGGCGGGGAACACAGATACGCAGTATTTT. The chain joins TRBV4-3 to TRBJ2-3; perhaps TRBD2 as D (6 bases). V was trimmed by 0 bases and J by 2 bases, leaving 21 bases between them. This CDR3 spans 19 amino acids. Germline V gene sequence: CDR1 LGHNA, CDR2 YSLEER.

The V gene is TRBV9, the J gene TRBJ2-3, with 11 bases aligning to TRBD1. The CDR3 covers 15 residues. J was trimmed by 3 bases and V by 2 bases; bases with no gene match: 2. Germline V gives CDR1 SGDLS, CDR2 YYNGEE. This chain's CDR3 is CASSVGTGGTDTQYF. In nucleotides, the CDR3 is TGTGCCAGCAGCGTCGGGACAGGGGGTACAGATACGCAGTATTTT. The entire variable domain, with the rest obtained from reference TRBV9 and TRBJ2-3, is as follows: DSGVTQTPKHLITATGQRVTLRCSPRSGDLSVYWYQQSLDQGLQFLIQYYNGEERAKGNILERFSAQQFPDLHSELNLSSLELGDSALYFCASSVGTGGTDTQYFGPGTRLTVL.